What follows is one T cell receptor beta chain and its context. Its specificity is not known. This specimen comes from a study of T cell responses to AZD1222 COVID-19 vaccine. Repertoires were generated with immunoSEQ multiplex PCR, while TCRdb's copy carries only in-frame clones and drops some. Here the sample spans roughly 120,000 clones, approximately 89% being singletons. The study, taken as a whole, reports: Donors, mostly white British, included more females; clonal diversity was possibly underestimated.

The germline CDR1 and CDR2 sequences are SGHRS and YFSETQ. CDR3 length equals 14 residues. Trimming took 4 bases from V and 0 from J, leaving 11 bases between them. The rearrangement uses TRBV5-1 and TRBJ2-7; D gene uncertain. The TCR originated in an adult who received the AZD1222 COVID-19 vaccine. The starting material was peripheral blood, obtained 28 days after the second AZD1222 dose. CDR3 nucleotides: TGCGCCAGCAGCCTACAATCGAGCTCCTACGAGCAGTACTTC. This encodes CASSLQSSSYEQYF.